Below are 10 T cell receptor beta chains sequenced from a single sample in a study of cytomegalovirus exposure and HLA in healthy donors. The PCR made use of 60 Vbeta and 13 Jbeta primers. Profiling relied on immunoSEQ multiplex PCR, and the TCRdb table lists in-frame clones only, not all of them. This sample has 90,000 to 120,000 clones; roughly 80% occur once, and the top ten carry about 2.2%. Material: PBMCs. The receptors come from a man aged 25-40 years in good health and CMV-seronegative.

The chain combines TRBV12-5 with TRBJ1-6; D is unresolved. CDR3 size: 16 residues. Trimming took 2 bases from V and 4 from J, leaving 12 bases between them. Germline CDR1 LGHNT, CDR2 FRNRAP. CDR3 sequence (DNA): TGTGCTAGTGGTTTGTTCGCCGGTTCGTATAATTCACCCCTCCACTTT. Protein: CASGLFAGSYNSPLHF. The entire variable domain, with the rest obtained from reference TRBV12-5 and TRBJ1-6, is as follows: DARVTQTPRHKVTEMGQEVTMRCQPILGHNTVFWYRQTMMQGLELLAYFRNRAPLDDSGMPKDRFSAEMPDATLATLKIQPSEPRDSAVYFCASGLFAGSYNSPLHFGNGTRLTVT.

The chain combines TRBV27 with TRBJ1-3; D not certain. The CDR3 runs 14 residues. Germline CDR1 is MNHEY and CDR2 is SMNVEV (reference sequence). Trimming shortened V by 4 bases and J by 0 bases, and 7 bases separated the two germline ends. CDR3: CASSSGNSGNTIYF. The CDR3 nucleotides are TGTGCCAGCAGTTCCGGTAACTCTGGAAACACCATATATTTT.

The rearrangement links TRBV19 to TRBJ2-5, with a tentative D call TRBD1 (6 bases). There are 14 residues in the CDR3. The V end was cut by 5 bases, the J end by 2 bases, with 12 bases between. Germline V gives CDR1 LNHDA, CDR2 SQIVND (reference sequence). Written as DNA, the CDR3 is TGTGCCAGTAGTCCAAGAAGGGGGCAAGAGACCCAGTACTTC. Translated, it gives CASSPRRGQETQYF.

The gene calls are TRBV28 and TRBJ1-1, with TRBD1 matching 11 bases. Per germline, CDR1 MDHEN and CDR2 SYDVKM. The J segment lost 9 bases and the V segment lost 6 bases, leaving 6 bases of the junction unmatched. There are 13 residues in the CDR3. CDR3 coding DNA: TGTGCCAGCAGGGGACAGGGGGAAGGGAAAGCTTTCTTT. The encoded protein is CASRGQGEGKAFF.

This clone turned up a few times. The V gene is TRBV7-2, the J gene TRBJ2-3, with D tentatively TRBD1 (5 bases). V was shortened by 0 bases and J by 4 bases, with 11 bases between the two germline ends. Germline V gives CDR1 SGHTA, CDR2 FQGNSA. This CDR3 region has 15 residues. The CDR3 DNA is TGTGCCAGCAGCTTAGCTCTAGGGGCCCCAGATACGCAGTATTTT. Residues: CASSLALGAPDTQYF.

This clone was seen a few times. This chain links TRBV4-1 with TRBJ1-3, with 8 bases lining up with TRBD1. The CDR3 runs 16 residues. V was pared by 8 bases and J by 3 bases, with 12 bases of the junction left unmatched. In germline, CDR1 is MGHRA, CDR2 YSYEKL. As DNA, the CDR3 is TGCGCCAGCCGCCCATCACAGGGGGTTAGTGGAAACACCATATATTTT. The encoded protein is CASRPSQGVSGNTIYF.

The chain has TRBV7-9 and TRBJ2-7; 7 bases agree with TRBD2. Losses at the gene ends were 5 bases for V and 3 bases for J; bases not matched to a gene: 7. CDR1 is SEHNR and CDR2 is FQNEAQ in the germline V gene (reference sequence). The CDR3 totals 14 residues. The CDR3 DNA reads as TGTGCCAGCAGCGATGGGACTACTTACTACGAGCAGTACTTC. Residues: CASSDGTTYYEQYF.

CDR3 coding DNA: TGTGCCTGGTCTAAAGGCGGAAGCTCCTACGAGCAGTACTTC. The encoded protein is CAWSKGGSSYEQYF. The genes are TRBV30 and TRBJ2-7; D gene uncertain. Germline V gene lookup returns CDR1 GTSNPN and CDR2 SVGIG (reference sequence). This CDR3 has 14 amino acids. V lost 5 bases, J lost 0 bases, and 14 bases lay in between.

The chain combines TRBV9 with TRBJ2-1; tentative D call: TRBD2 (6 bases). Germline V gene lookup returns CDR1 SGDLS and CDR2 YYNGEE. With 5 bases removed from V and 7 bases from J, the gap between germline ends came to 13 bases. The CDR3 spans 13 residues. The CDR3 DNA is TGTGCCAGCAGTGGGGGGAGTGGGAATGAGCAGTTCTTC. It codes for CASSGGSGNEQFF.

This rearrangement joins TRBV11-2 to TRBJ1-1; 12 bases agree with TRBD1. Germline V gene sequence: CDR1 SGHAT, CDR2 FQNNGV. The CDR3 length is 15 residues. Losses at the gene ends were 5 bases for V and 10 bases for J; bases not matched to a gene: 11. CDR3 sequence (DNA): TGTGCCAGCAGCCTGGGACAGGGGGCGAAAAAGGGAGCTTTCTTT. Residues: CASSLGQGAKKGAFF.